The 4 T cell receptor beta chains below all came from one sample that was sequenced in a study of CD8 T cells in acute hepatitis C reinfection. Only in-frame clones appear in the TCRdb table, and some are missing; sequencing was by immunoSEQ multiplex PCR. The sample lists about 38,000 clones, roughly 85% occurring once. Time point noted: naive CD8 control sorted from an acute-time-point sample. Material: naive CD8+ T cells from PBMCs. All receptors derive from a woman in her late teens or twenties who spontaneously cleared hepatitis C infection.

The chain combines TRBV7-6 with TRBJ2-1; D is ambiguous. The CDR3 runs 15 residues. The ends were cut back, 5 bases at V and 0 bases at J, with 11 bases in the middle. Per germline, CDR1 SGHVS and CDR2 FNYEAQ. The CDR3 bases are TGTGCCAGCAGCCCTTCGGAGAACTCCTACAATGAGCAGTTCTTC. Translation gives CASSPSENSYNEQFF. The complete variable domain, with remaining parts taken from reference TRBV7-6 and TRBJ2-1, reads GAGVSQSPRYKVTKRGQDVALRCDPISGHVSLYWYRQALGQGPEFLTYFNYEAQQDKSGLPNDRFSAERPEGSISTLTIQRTEQRDSAMYRCASSPSENSYNEQFFGPGTRLTVL.

As regards this clone: The sample holds other DNA sequences that translate to the same CDR3. This chain connects TRBV7-9 to TRBJ2-7, with 10 bases lining up with TRBD1. This CDR3 has 15 residues. CDR1 and CDR2 from the germline V gene are SEHNR and FQNEAQ (reference sequence). V lost 1 base, J lost 1 base, and 1 base stayed unmatched. The DNA of the CDR3 is TGTGCCAGCAGCTTAGGGGACAGGGGATCCTACGAGCAGTACTTC. Amino acids: CASSLGDRGSYEQYF.

The chain couples TRBV14 to TRBJ2-1; 12 bases align to TRBD2. Unmatched junction bases numbered 9, after V lost 4 bases and J lost 8 bases. This CDR3 is 16 amino acids long. CDR1 and CDR2 (germline): SGHDN, FVKESK. The CDR3, as DNA: TGTGCCAGCAGCCTGCCTGGACTAGCGGGAATCGATGAGCAGTTCTTC. It is translated as CASSLPGLAGIDEQFF.

The CDR3, as DNA: TGTGCCACCAGCAGTCCGGGACTCGTACTCATAGGGGAGCTGTTTTTT. This sequence encodes CATSSPGLVLIGELFF. The chain uses TRBV15 and TRBJ2-2; perhaps TRBD2 as D (6 bases). This CDR3 has 16 amino acids. The V gene lost 3 bases and the J gene lost 8 bases, with 19 bases spanning the gap. The V gene's germline CDR1 is LNHNV and CDR2 YYDKDF (reference sequence).